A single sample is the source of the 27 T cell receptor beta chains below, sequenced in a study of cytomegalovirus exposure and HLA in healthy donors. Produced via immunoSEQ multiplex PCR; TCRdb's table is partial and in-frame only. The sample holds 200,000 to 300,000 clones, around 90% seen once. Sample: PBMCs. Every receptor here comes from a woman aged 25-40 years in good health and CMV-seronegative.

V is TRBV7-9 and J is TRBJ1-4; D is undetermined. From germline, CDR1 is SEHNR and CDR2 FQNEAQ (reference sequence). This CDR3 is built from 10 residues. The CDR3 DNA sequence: TGTGCGATATCCTACCAAAAACTGTTTTTT. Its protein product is CAISYQKLFF.

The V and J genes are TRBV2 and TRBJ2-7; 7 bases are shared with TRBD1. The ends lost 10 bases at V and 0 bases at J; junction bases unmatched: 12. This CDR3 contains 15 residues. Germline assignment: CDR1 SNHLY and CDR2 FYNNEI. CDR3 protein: CATRVGTVSSYEQYF. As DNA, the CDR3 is TGTGCCACCCGCGTGGGGACAGTAAGCTCCTACGAGCAGTACTTC.

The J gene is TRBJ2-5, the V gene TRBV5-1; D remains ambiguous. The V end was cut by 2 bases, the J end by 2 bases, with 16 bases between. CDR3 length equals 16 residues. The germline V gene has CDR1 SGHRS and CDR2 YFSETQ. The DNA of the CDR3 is TGCGCCAGCAGCTTAATAAAGGAAACAGCGCAAGAGACCCAGTACTTC. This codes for CASSLIKETAQETQYF.

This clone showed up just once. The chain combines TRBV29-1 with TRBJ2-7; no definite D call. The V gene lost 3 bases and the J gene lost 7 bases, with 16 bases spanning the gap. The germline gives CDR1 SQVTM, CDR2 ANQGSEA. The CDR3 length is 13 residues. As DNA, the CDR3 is TGCAGCGTTGAGACCCGTTTTACGAAGGAGCAGTACTTC. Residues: CSVETRFTKEQYF.

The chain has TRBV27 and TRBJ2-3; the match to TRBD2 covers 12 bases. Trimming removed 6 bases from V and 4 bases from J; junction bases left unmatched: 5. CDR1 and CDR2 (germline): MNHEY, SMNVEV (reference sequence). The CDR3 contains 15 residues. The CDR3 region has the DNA TGTGCCAGCAGGCCGGGACTAGCGGGTCCAGATACGCAGTATTTT. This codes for CASRPGLAGPDTQYF.

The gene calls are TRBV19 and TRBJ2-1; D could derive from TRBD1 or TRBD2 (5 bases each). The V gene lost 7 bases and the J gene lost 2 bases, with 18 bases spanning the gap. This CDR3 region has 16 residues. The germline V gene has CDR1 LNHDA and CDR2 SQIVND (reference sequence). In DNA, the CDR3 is TGTGCCAGTACCGGCGTTCTGGGGGATGCCTACAATGAGCAGTTCTTC. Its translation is CASTGVLGDAYNEQFF. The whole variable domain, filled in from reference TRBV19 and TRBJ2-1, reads DGGITQSPKYLFRKEGQNVTLSCEQNLNHDAMYWYRQDPGQGLRLIYYSQIVNDFQKGDIAEGYSVSREKKESFPLTVTSAQKNPTAFYLCASTGVLGDAYNEQFFGPGTRLTVL.

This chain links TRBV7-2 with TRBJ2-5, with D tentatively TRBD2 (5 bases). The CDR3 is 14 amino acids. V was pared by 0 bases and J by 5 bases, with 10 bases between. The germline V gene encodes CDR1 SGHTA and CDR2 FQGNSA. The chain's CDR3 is CASSLAGEGETQYF. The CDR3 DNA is TGTGCCAGCAGCTTAGCGGGAGAGGGTGAGACCCAGTACTTC. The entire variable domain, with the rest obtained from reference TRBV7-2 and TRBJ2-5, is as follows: GAGVSQSPSNKVTEKGKDVELRCDPISGHTALYWYRQSLGQGLEFLIYFQGNSAPDKSGLPSDRFSAERTGGSVSTLTIQRTQQEDSAVYLCASSLAGEGETQYFGPGTRLLVL.

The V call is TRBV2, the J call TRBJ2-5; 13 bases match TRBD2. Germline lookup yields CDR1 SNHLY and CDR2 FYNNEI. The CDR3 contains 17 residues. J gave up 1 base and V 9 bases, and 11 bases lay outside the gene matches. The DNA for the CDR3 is TGTGCCAGTGACTGGACTAGCGGGAGCCCTGTCCAAGAGACCCAGTACTTC. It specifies CASDWTSGSPVQETQYF.

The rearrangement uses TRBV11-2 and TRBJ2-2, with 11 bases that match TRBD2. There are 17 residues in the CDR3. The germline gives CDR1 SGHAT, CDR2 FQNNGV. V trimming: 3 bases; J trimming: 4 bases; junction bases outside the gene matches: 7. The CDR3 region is CASSFMRSGRATGELFF. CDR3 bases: TGTGCCAGCAGCTTCATGCGTAGCGGGAGGGCCACCGGGGAGCTGTTTTTT.

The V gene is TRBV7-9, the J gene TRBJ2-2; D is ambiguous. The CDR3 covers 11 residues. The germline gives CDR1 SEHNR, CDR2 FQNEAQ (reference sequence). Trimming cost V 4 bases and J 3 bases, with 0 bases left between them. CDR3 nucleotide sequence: TGTGCCAGCAGCTACACCGGGGAGCTGTTTTTT. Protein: CASSYTGELFF.

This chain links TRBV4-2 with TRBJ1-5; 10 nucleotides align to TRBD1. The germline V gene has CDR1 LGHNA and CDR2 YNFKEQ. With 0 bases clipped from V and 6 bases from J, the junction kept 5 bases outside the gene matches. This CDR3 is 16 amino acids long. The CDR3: CASSQEGDRGGQPQHF. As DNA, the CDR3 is TGTGCCAGCAGCCAAGAGGGGGACAGGGGAGGTCAGCCCCAGCATTTT.

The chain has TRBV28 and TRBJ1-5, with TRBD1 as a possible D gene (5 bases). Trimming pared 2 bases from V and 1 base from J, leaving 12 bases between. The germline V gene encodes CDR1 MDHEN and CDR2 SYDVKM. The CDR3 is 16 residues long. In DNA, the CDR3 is TGTGCCAGCAGTTTACTTAGCGGGGCCAGCAATCAGCCCCAGCATTTT. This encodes CASSLLSGASNQPQHF.

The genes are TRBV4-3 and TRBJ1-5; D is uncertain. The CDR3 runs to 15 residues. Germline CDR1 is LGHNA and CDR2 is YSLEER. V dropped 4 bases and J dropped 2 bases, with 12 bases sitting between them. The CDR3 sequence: CASSPVRTGNQPQHF. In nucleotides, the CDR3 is TGCGCCAGCAGCCCAGTCCGGACTGGCAATCAGCCCCAGCATTTT.

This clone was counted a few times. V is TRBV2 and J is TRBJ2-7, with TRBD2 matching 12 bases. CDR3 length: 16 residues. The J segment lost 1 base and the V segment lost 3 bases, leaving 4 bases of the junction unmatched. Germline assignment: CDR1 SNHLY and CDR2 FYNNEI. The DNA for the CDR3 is TGTGCCAGCAGTGATCGCGGACTAGCGGGATCCTACGAGCAGTACTTC. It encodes CASSDRGLAGSYEQYF. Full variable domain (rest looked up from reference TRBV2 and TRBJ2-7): EPEVTQTPSHQVTQMGQEVILRCVPISNHLYFYWYRQILGQKVEFLVSFYNNEISEKSEIFDDQFSVERPDGSNFTLKIRSTKLEDSAMYFCASSDRGLAGSYEQYFGPGTRLTVT.

The CDR3 protein is CASSLGRGLGNEQFF. In DNA, the CDR3 is TGTGCCAGCAGCTTAGGAAGGGGCCTGGGGAATGAGCAGTTCTTC. The rearrangement links TRBV11-2 to TRBJ2-1, with a weak D call TRBD1 (5 bases). V was shortened by 1 base and J by 7 bases, with 14 bases between the two germline ends. CDR1 and CDR2 (germline): SGHAT, FQNNGV. This CDR3 has 15 residues.

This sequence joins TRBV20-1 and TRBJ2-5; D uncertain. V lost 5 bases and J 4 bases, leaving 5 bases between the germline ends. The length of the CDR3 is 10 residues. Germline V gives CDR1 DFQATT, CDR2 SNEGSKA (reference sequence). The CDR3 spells CSAARETQYF. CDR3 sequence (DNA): TGCAGTGCTGCCCGAGAGACCCAGTACTTC.

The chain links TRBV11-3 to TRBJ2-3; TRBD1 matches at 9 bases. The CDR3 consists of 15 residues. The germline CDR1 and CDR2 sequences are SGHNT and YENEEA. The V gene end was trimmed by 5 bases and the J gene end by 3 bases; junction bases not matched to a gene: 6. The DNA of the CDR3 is TGTGCCAGCAGCCCGGGACAGGGACAAACAGATACGCAGTATTTT. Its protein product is CASSPGQGQTDTQYF.

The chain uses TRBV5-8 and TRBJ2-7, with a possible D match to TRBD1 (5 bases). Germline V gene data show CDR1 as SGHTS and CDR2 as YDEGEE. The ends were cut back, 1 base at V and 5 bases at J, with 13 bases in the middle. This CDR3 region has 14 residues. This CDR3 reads CASSLRQGEDEQYF. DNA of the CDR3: TGTGCCAGCAGCTTGAGGCAGGGTGAGGACGAGCAGTACTTC.

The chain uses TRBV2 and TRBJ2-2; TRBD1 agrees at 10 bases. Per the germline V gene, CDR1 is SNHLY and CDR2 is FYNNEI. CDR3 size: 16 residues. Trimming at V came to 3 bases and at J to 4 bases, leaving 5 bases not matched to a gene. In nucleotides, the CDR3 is TGTGCCAGCAGTGATGGGACAGGGGCGAGCACCGGGGAGCTGTTTTTT. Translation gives CASSDGTGASTGELFF.

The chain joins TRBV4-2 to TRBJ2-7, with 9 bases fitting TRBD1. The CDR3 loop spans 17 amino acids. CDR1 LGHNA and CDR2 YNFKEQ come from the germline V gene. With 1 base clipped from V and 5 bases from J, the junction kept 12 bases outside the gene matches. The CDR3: CASSQVGGGQGINEQYF. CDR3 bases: TGTGCCAGCAGCCAAGTGGGGGGGGGACAGGGTATAAACGAGCAGTACTTC.

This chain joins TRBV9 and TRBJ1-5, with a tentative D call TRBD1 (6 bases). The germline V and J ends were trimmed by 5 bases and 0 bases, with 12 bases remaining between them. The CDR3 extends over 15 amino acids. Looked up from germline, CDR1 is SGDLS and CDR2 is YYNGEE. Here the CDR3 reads CASSATGYSNQPQHF. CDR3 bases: TGTGCCAGCAGTGCTACAGGGTATAGCAATCAGCCCCAGCATTTT.

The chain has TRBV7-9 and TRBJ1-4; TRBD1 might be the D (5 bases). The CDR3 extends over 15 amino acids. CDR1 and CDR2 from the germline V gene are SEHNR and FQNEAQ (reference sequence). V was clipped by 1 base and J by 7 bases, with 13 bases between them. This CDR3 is CASSLVGGVGEKLFF. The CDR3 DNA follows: TGTGCCAGCAGCTTAGTCGGGGGGGTTGGTGAAAAACTGTTTTTT.

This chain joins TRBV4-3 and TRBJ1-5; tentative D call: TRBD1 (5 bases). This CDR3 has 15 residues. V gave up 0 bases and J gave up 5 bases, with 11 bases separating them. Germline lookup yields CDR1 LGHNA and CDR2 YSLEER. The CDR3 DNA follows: TGCGCCAGCAGCCAAGAACTCGGGGGGTATCAGCCCCAGCATTTT. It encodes CASSQELGGYQPQHF.

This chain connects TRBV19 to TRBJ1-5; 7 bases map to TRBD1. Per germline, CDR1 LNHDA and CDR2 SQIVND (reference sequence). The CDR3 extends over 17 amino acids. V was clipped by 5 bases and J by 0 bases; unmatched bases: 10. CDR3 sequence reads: CASSERTGINSNQPQHF. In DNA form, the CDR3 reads TGTGCCAGTAGTGAGAGGACAGGAATAAATAGCAATCAGCCCCAGCATTTT.

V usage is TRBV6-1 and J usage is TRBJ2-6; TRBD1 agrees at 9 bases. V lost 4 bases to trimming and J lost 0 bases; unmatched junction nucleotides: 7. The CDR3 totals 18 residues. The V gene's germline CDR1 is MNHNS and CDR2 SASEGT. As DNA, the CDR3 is TGTGCCAGCAGTGGGCGGACAGGGGTACACTCTGGGGCCAACGTCCTGACTTTC. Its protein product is CASSGRTGVHSGANVLTF.

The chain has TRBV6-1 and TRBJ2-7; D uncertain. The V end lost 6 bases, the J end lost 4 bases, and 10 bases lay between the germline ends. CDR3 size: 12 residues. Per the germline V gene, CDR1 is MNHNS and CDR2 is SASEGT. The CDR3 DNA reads TGTGCCAGCAGGCCCCGGACGTACGAGCAGTACTTC. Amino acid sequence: CASRPRTYEQYF.

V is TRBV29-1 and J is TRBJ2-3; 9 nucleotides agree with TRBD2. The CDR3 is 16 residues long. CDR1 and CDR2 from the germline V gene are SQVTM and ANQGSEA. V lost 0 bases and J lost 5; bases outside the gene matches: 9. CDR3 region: CSVEDPLAGKGDTQYF. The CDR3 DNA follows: TGCAGCGTTGAAGATCCTCTAGCGGGGAAGGGAGATACGCAGTATTTT.